Each of the 26 T cell receptor beta chains below was sequenced from the same sample in a study of T cell responses to AZD1222 COVID-19 vaccine. TCRdb's copy holds only in-frame clones and misses some; the assay was immunoSEQ multiplex PCR. The sample yields 210,000 or so clones, 94% seen once. The starting material was peripheral blood, obtained 28 days after the second dose of the MenACWY control vaccine. These receptors came from an adult who received the MenACWY meningococcal vaccine as a control.

The V gene is TRBV11-1, the J gene TRBJ1-1; weak D call: TRBD1 (5 bases). Germline V gives CDR1 SGHAT, CDR2 FQDESV (reference sequence). CDR3 length: 14 residues. V lost 5 bases to trimming and J lost 0 bases, with 10 bases between them. CDR3 sequence: CASSVYRLNTEAFF. The CDR3 nucleotides are TGTGCCAGCAGCGTTTACAGGTTGAACACTGAAGCTTTCTTT. Based on the CDR3 plus reference TRBV11-1 and TRBJ1-1, the full variable domain is EAEVAQSPRYKITEKSQAVAFWCDPISGHATLYWYRQILGQGPELLVQFQDESVVDDSQLPKDRFSAERLKGVDSTLKIQPAELGDSAMYLCASSVYRLNTEAFFGQGTRLTVV.

The chain links TRBV6-5 to TRBJ1-6; TRBD1 matches 7 bases. The germline V gene encodes CDR1 MNHEY and CDR2 SVGAGI. The CDR3 spans 15 residues. The trim removed 4 bases at V and 9 bases at J, leaving 9 bases unmatched. CDR3 DNA sequence: TGTGCCAGCAGTTCCACGACAGGGTCGGGTTCACCCCTCCACTTT. Translation: CASSSTTGSGSPLHF.

Notes on this clone: Other nucleotide sequences in the sample specify the same CDR3. V usage is TRBV6-5 and J usage is TRBJ1-1; no clear D. Germline-derived CDR1 and CDR2 are MNHEY and SVGAGI. Trimming removed 0 bases at V and 2 bases at J, with 7 bases between. The CDR3 runs to 14 residues. The CDR3 DNA reads TGTGCCAGCAGTTACTCCGGTTCAAACACTGAAGCTTTCTTT. Translating gives CASSYSGSNTEAFF.

The rearrangement links TRBV12-3 or TRBV12-4 to TRBJ2-7; the match to TRBD1 covers 7 bases. The CDR3 loop spans 13 amino acids. Trimming removed 7 bases from V and 2 bases from J; junction bases left unmatched: 5. The CDR3 here is CASTRQGTYEQYF. CDR3 coding DNA: TGTGCCAGCACCAGACAGGGAACCTACGAGCAGTACTTC.

The chain carries TRBV7-6 and TRBJ2-7, with 8 bases aligning to TRBD2. V lost 4 bases, J lost 0 bases, and 5 bases stayed unmatched. This CDR3 has 15 residues. The V gene's germline CDR1 is SGHVS and CDR2 FNYEAQ. DNA for the CDR3: TGTGCCAGCAGCTACTTAGCGGGAAGCTCCTACGAGCAGTACTTC. It codes for CASSYLAGSSYEQYF.

The chain has TRBV29-1 and TRBJ2-5, with D possibly TRBD1 on 6 matching bases. Per germline, CDR1 SQVTM and CDR2 ANQGSEA. Trimming removed 6 bases from V and 4 bases from J, with 12 bases in between. This CDR3 has 12 residues. The chain's CDR3 is CSVEVGAETQYF. The CDR3 bases are TGCAGCGTCGAGGTGGGGGCAGAGACCCAGTACTTC.

CDR3 sequence reads: CASSQDMGSNQPQHF. In nucleotides, the CDR3 is TGCGCCAGCAGCCAAGATATGGGCAGTAATCAGCCCCAGCATTTT. The rearrangement joins TRBV4-3 to TRBJ1-5; no clear D. Per the germline V gene, CDR1 is LGHNA and CDR2 is YSLEER. This CDR3 is 15 amino acids long. Trimming removed 0 bases from V and 4 bases from J, with 10 bases in between.

The V and J genes are TRBV16 and TRBJ2-7; D perhaps matches TRBD1 (7 bases). Trimming shortened V by 4 bases and J by 3 bases, and 10 bases separated the two germline ends. The CDR3 runs 13 residues. Germline CDR1 is KGHSY and CDR2 is FQNENV. This chain's CDR3 is CASSRQGGYEQYF. The CDR3 nucleotides read TGTGCCAGCAGCCGTCAGGGGGGCTACGAGCAGTACTTC.

The J gene is TRBJ2-1, the V gene TRBV15, with D perhaps matching TRBD2 (6 bases). V shed 0 bases and J shed 9 bases, with 9 bases lying between them. The CDR3 is 13 amino acids. Germline V lookup: CDR1 LNHNV, CDR2 YYDKDF (reference sequence). The CDR3 reads CATSRDVGGEQFF. CDR3 in DNA: TGTGCCACCAGCAGAGATGTCGGGGGTGAGCAGTTCTTC.

This chain joins TRBV19 and TRBJ2-3; D call uncertain. The CDR3 is 14 amino acids. V was pared by 1 base and J by 3 bases, with 8 bases between. Germline V gene lookup returns CDR1 LNHDA and CDR2 SQIVND (reference sequence). As DNA, the CDR3 is TGTGCCAGTAGTATAGGTCTCGGGACAGATACGCAGTATTTT. Translated, it gives CASSIGLGTDTQYF.

The gene calls are TRBV7-2 and TRBJ2-1; 9 bases fit TRBD2. Trimming removed 1 base from V and 4 bases from J; junction bases left unmatched: 2. Germline V gives CDR1 SGHTA, CDR2 FQGNSA. CDR3 length: 15 residues. CDR3 amino acids: CASSLGLAAYNEQFF. The CDR3 nucleotides are TGTGCCAGCAGCTTAGGACTAGCGGCATACAATGAGCAGTTCTTC.

The chain carries TRBV7-9 and TRBJ1-4, with no clear D. Trimming cost V 4 bases and J 7 bases, with 16 bases left between them. CDR1 is SEHNR and CDR2 is FQNEAQ in the germline V gene (reference sequence). The CDR3 contains 15 residues. The CDR3 here is CASSSAPRRIEKLFF. As DNA, the CDR3 is TGTGCCAGCAGCTCCGCACCGAGGAGGATTGAAAAACTGTTTTTT. The full variable domain, completed using reference TRBV7-9 and TRBJ1-4, is DTGVSQNPRHKITKRGQNVTFRCDPISEHNRLYWYRQTLGQGPEFLTYFQNEAQLEKSRLLSDRFSAERPKGSFSTLEIQRTEQGDSAMYLCASSSAPRRIEKLFFGSGTQLSVL.

Here the CDR3 DNA reads TGCGCCAGCAGTCCAACATTAGCGACCGATGAGCAGTTCTTC. Its protein product is CASSPTLATDEQFF. This chain links TRBV4-1 with TRBJ2-1, with D possibly being TRBD2 (5 bases). V dropped 6 bases and J dropped 8 bases, with 17 bases sitting between them. The germline V gene encodes CDR1 MGHRA and CDR2 YSYEKL. The CDR3 length is 14 residues.

The CDR3 loop reads CASTTRSGNTIYF. Here the CDR3 DNA reads TGTGCCAGCACGACCCGCTCTGGAAACACCATATATTTT. This chain links TRBV3-1 (or the pseudogene TRBV3-2) with TRBJ1-3; D is ambiguous. Deletions cut 7 bases from V and 0 bases from J, with 7 bases between. Germline V gives CDR1 LGHDT, CDR2 YNNKEL (reference sequence). This CDR3 is 13 amino acids long.

V is TRBV4-2 and J is TRBJ1-2; no reliable D call. The length of the CDR3 is 16 residues. Germline V gene data show CDR1 as LGHNA and CDR2 as YNFKEQ. Deletions cut 2 bases from V and 4 bases from J, with 17 bases between. The CDR3 reads CASSQPESSVIYGYTF. The CDR3 DNA reads as TGTGCCAGCAGCCAACCCGAATCTTCAGTGATCTATGGCTACACCTTC.

This clone was recorded only once. The V gene is TRBV28, the J gene TRBJ1-2; maybe TRBD1 (6 bases). CDR3 length: 14 residues. Germline V CDR1 and CDR2: MDHEN, SYDVKM. Deletions cut 5 bases from V and 8 bases from J, with 18 bases between. The CDR3 coding sequence is TGTGCCAGCAGTCCTGGGGGCAGAATAGAAGGCTACACCTTC. Its translation is CASSPGGRIEGYTF.

V usage is TRBV5-4 and J usage is TRBJ2-5, with D tentatively TRBD2 (5 bases). This CDR3 is 12 amino acids long. V was cut by 4 bases and J by 5 bases, with 9 bases left in between. In germline, CDR1 is SGHNT, CDR2 YYREEE (reference sequence). The CDR3 DNA is TGTGCCAGCAGCGAGGGTGCGGAGACCCAGTACTTC. Translated, it gives CASSEGAETQYF. Based on the CDR3 plus reference TRBV5-4 and TRBJ2-5, the full variable domain is ETGVTQSPTHLIKTRGQQVTLRCSSQSGHNTVSWYQQALGQGPQFIFQYYREEENGRGNFPPRFSGLQFPNYSSELNVNALELDDSALYLCASSEGAETQYFGPGTRLLVL.

The J gene is TRBJ2-3, the V gene TRBV3-1 (or the pseudogene TRBV3-2); 9 nucleotides align to TRBD2. The germline CDR1 and CDR2 sequences are LGHDT and YNNKEL (reference sequence). Trimming cost V 2 bases and J 1 base; bases outside gene matches: 7. The CDR3 consists of 17 residues. The CDR3 here is CASSQPIAGAGTDTQYF. Written as DNA, the CDR3 is TGTGCCAGCAGCCAACCCATAGCGGGAGCGGGCACAGATACGCAGTATTTT.

The chain has TRBV29-1 and TRBJ2-1, with D possibly being TRBD2 (6 bases). This CDR3 is built from 13 residues. Germline V CDR1 and CDR2: SQVTM, ANQGSEA. Trimming took off 4 bases at V and 4 bases at J, with 11 bases between the two ends. CDR3 coding DNA: TGCAGCGTTGGGCTAGCGAGATACAATGAGCAGTTCTTC. This sequence encodes CSVGLARYNEQFF.

CDR3 amino acids: CASSFQGVADTQYF. DNA for the CDR3: TGTGCCAGCAGCTTCCAGGGGGTTGCAGATACGCAGTATTTT. This chain joins TRBV5-4 and TRBJ2-3; TRBD1 matches at 7 bases. Germline V gives CDR1 SGHNT, CDR2 YYREEE (reference sequence). With V trimmed by 2 bases and J by 4 bases, 4 bases remained unmatched. The CDR3 covers 14 residues.

This clone was found once. The chain links TRBV18 to TRBJ2-7; D may be TRBD2 (6 bases). The V gene's germline CDR1 is KGHSH and CDR2 LQKENI. The V end was cut by 6 bases, the J end by 2 bases, with 17 bases between. The CDR3 totals 15 residues. The CDR3 spells CASSSSGGTAYEQYF. In DNA form, the CDR3 reads TGTGCCAGCTCGTCAAGTGGGGGGACGGCCTACGAGCAGTACTTC.

The chain links TRBV28 to TRBJ1-1, with no clear D. Germline V gene sequence: CDR1 MDHEN, CDR2 SYDVKM. The CDR3 loop spans 13 amino acids. Trimming took 5 bases from V and 3 from J, leaving 10 bases between them. The CDR3: CASSPRSYTEAFF. CDR3 nucleotide sequence: TGTGCCAGCAGTCCCCGGTCCTACACTGAAGCTTTCTTT.

The chain carries TRBV28 and TRBJ1-4, with TRBD1 as a possible D gene (5 bases). Between the trimmed V and J ends, which lost 5 bases and 7 bases, there was a span of 14 bases. The germline CDR1 and CDR2 sequences are MDHEN and SYDVKM. This CDR3 has 14 amino acids. The CDR3 nucleotides are TGTGCCAGCAGTGAGGGGAGGGCGGGTGAAAAACTGTTTTTT. Residues: CASSEGRAGEKLFF.

The chain combines TRBV5-1 with TRBJ1-6, with unresolved D. CDR1 and CDR2 from the germline V gene are SGHRS and YFSETQ. Trimming took off 0 bases at V and 6 bases at J, with 4 bases between the two ends. This CDR3 has 13 amino acids. This chain's CDR3 is CASSLVGNSPLHF. The CDR3 bases are TGCGCCAGCAGCTTGGTCGGTAATTCACCCCTCCACTTT.

V is TRBV19 and J is TRBJ2-2, with 9 bases that match TRBD1. V trimming: 3 bases; J trimming: 5 bases; junction bases outside the gene matches: 4. The CDR3 totals 15 residues. From germline, CDR1 is LNHDA and CDR2 SQIVND (reference sequence). CDR3 amino acids: CASSMTGGGTGELFF. CDR3 nucleotide sequence: TGTGCCAGTAGTATGACAGGGGGAGGGACCGGGGAGCTGTTTTTT.

Only one count was recorded for this clone. The CDR3 nucleotides are TGTGCCATCAGTGGAGTCTTAGGGTCGGAGGCTTTCTTT. Its translation: CAISGVLGSEAFF. The chain employs TRBV10-3 and TRBJ1-1; D call uncertain. V lost 4 bases, J lost 11 bases, and 17 bases lay in between. The germline V gene encodes CDR1 ENHRY and CDR2 SYGVKD. The CDR3 runs to 13 residues.